This TCR beta chain was documented in a study of radiation and T cells in renal cell carcinoma. Study-wide background: Nephrectomy followed 15 Gy stereotactic body radiation by 4 weeks.

On this clone: Its antigen remains unknown. The junction does not match germline at one end; this may be a read error.

Regarding time point: baseline pretreatment blood. Treatment specified: 15 Gy SBRT to primary tumor, nephrectomy 4 weeks later. After SBRT, blood was collected at 2 and 4 weeks, plus baseline. The CDR3 covers 14 residues. Per germline, CDR1 SNHLY and CDR2 FYNNEI. TCRdb's copy holds only in-frame clones and misses some; the assay was immunoSEQ multiplex PCR. The sample yields about 59,000 clones, 78% seen once. The study, taken as a whole, reports: Pretreatment tumor biopsies were lacking, so baseline clonotypes are unknown.

The TCR sequence derives from a man between 60 and 75 years old with renal cell carcinoma. The chain employs TRBV2 and TRBJ1-3, with TRBD1 matching 7 bases. The source material was blood, sampled from a patient whose treatment included radiotherapy and nephrectomy. For the CDR3, the DNA is TGTGCCAGCAGCGAAGACAGGGCCGGAAACACCATATATTTT. It encodes CASSEDRAGNTIYF.